These T cell receptor beta chains were read from a single sample in a study of T-cell memory formation after mild COVID-19. TCRdb fed the 5' RACE reads into MiXCR, producing one record per CDR3 protein. The sample carries around 320,000 distinct CDR3 sequences, over 11% recorded once. The sequenced material came from PBMCs or a T cell subset sorted from them (not recorded which). The receptors were sampled from a man between 18 and 35 years old who had mild COVID-19 (a few samples of this study predate the infection). Cell type and time point are not known. CDR3s include the opening cysteine and the closing phenylalanine or tryptophan. A D gene is named only where the DNA matches it firmly. A row's size may be missing; if present it is once, few, many or a size class.

D gene	clone size	J gene	V gene	CDR3 DNA	CDR3 protein
TRBD1	once	TRBJ1-5	TRBV7-9	TGTGCCAGCAGCCTACAGGGGCGGGATCAGCCCCAGCATTTT	CASSLQGRDQPQHF
TRBD2	NA	TRBJ2-3	TRBV18	TGTGCCAGCTCACCTCCGCGCGGGGGTAGCACAGATACGCAGTATTTT	CASSPPRGGSTDTQYF
TRBD2	NA	TRBJ2-4	TRBV12-3/TRBV12-4	TGTGCCAGCAGTTTCGGGAGGGGAAACAAAAACATTCAGTACTTC	CASSFGRGNKNIQYF
NA	few	TRBJ2-5	TRBV5-1	TGCGCCAGCAGCTTGTACGGGACGACAGAGACCCAGTACTTC	CASSLYGTTETQYF
NA	NA	TRBJ1-6	TRBV4-2	TGTGCCAGCAGCCAAGAATCGTCAGGCTCACCCCTCCACTTT	CASSQESSGSPLHF
NA	few	TRBJ2-1	TRBV29-1	TGCAGCGTTGAAGAGTCCTACAATGAGCAGTTCTTC	CSVEESYNEQFF
NA	many	TRBJ1-2	TRBV2	TGTGCCAGCGCCGTTAACTATGGCTACACCTTC	CASAVNYGYTF
NA	NA	TRBJ1-4	TRBV7-8	TGTGCCAGCAGCTTAGCAGCCAGGAGGGGTGAAAAACTGTTTTTT	CASSLAARRGEKLFF
NA	few	TRBJ2-7	TRBV11-2	TGTGCCAGCAGCTTGGTTCCCCTTGAGCAGCCCTACGAGCAGTACTTC	CASSLVPLEQPYEQYF
NA	few	TRBJ1-6	TRBV27	TGTGCCAGCAGTTTAATCGGGACGGGAAATTCACCCCTCCACTTT	CASSLIGTGNSPLHF
TRBD1	few	TRBJ2-2	TRBV24-1	TGTGCCACCAGTGGTCCCGGGACAGTTGGGTCCGGGGAGCTGTTTTTT	CATSGPGTVGSGELFF